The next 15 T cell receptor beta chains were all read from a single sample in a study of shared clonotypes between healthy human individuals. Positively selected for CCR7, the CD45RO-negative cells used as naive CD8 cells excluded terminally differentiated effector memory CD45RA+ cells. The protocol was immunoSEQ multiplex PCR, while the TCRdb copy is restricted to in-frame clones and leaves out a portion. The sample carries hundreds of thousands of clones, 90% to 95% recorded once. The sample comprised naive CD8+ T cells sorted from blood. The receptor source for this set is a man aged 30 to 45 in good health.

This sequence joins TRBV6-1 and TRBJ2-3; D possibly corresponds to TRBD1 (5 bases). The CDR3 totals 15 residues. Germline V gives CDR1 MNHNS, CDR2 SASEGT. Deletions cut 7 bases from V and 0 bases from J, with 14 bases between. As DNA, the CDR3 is TGTGCCAGCACCTTGGACACTTCTAGCACAGATACGCAGTATTTT. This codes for CASTLDTSSTDTQYF.

As DNA, the CDR3 is TGTGCCAGCAGCTTGCACCTCGTTGCTGGGGCAGATACGCAGTATTTT. Residues: CASSLHLVAGADTQYF. The V and J genes are TRBV5-4 and TRBJ2-3; D unclear. The CDR3 totals 16 residues. Looked up from germline, CDR1 is SGHNT and CDR2 is YYREEE (reference sequence). Trimming left V 1 base short and J 4 bases short, with 16 bases between.

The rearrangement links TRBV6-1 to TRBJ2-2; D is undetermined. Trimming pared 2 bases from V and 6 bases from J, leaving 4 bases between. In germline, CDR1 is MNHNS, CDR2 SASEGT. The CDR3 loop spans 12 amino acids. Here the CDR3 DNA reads TGTGCCAGCAGTGAATGGGCCGGGGAGCTGTTTTTT. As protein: CASSEWAGELFF.

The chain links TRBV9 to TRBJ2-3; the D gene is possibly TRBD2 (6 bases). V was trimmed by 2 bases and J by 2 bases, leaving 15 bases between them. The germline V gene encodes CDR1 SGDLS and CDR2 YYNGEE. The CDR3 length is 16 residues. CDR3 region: CASSVLGLANTDTQYF. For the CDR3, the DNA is TGTGCCAGCAGCGTGTTGGGACTGGCGAACACAGATACGCAGTATTTT.

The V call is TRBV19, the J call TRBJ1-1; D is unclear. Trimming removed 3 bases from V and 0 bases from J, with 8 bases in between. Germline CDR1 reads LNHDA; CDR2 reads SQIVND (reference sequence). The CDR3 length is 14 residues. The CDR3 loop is CASSIREVNTEAFF. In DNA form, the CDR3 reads TGTGCCAGTAGTATCCGGGAGGTGAACACTGAAGCTTTCTTT.

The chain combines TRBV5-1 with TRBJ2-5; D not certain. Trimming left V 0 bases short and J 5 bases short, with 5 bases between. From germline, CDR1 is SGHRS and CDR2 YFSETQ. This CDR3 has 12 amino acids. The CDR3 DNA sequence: TGCGCCAGCAGCTTGGGGGTGGAGACCCAGTACTTC. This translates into CASSLGVETQYF.

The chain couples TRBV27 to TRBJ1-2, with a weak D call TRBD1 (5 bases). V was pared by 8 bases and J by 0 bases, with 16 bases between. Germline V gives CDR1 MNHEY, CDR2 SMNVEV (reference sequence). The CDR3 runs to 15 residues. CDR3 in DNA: TGTGCCAGCCGCTCCCTTGGGGGAGCTAACTATGGCTACACCTTC. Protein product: CASRSLGGANYGYTF.

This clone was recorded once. The CDR3 bases are TGTGCCAGCAGTTTAAGCCGGGCGGACGAGCAGTACTTC. Protein sequence: CASSLSRADEQYF. The chain carries TRBV27 and TRBJ2-7, with D uncertain. The CDR3 is 13 residues long. From germline, CDR1 is MNHEY and CDR2 SMNVEV (reference sequence). V was pared by 2 bases and J by 5 bases, with 10 bases between.

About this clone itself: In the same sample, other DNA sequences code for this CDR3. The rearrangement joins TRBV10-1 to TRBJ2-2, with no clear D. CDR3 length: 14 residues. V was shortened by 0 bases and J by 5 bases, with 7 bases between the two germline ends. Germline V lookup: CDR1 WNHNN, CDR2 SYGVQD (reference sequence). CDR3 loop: CASSESGFTGELFF. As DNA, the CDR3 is TGCGCCAGCAGTGAGTCAGGATTTACCGGGGAGCTGTTTTTT.

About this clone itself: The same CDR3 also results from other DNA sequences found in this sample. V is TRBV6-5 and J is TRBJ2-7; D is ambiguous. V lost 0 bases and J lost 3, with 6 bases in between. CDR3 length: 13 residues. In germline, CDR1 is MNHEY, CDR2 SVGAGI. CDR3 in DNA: TGTGCCAGCAGTTACTCGTCCAGCTACGAGCAGTACTTC. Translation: CASSYSSSYEQYF.

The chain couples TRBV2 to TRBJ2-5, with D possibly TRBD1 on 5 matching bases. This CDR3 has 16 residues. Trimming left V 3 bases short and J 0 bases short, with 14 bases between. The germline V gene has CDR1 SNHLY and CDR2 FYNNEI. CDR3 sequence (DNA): TGTGCCAGCAGTGACGACAGACAAAAGTACCAAGAGACCCAGTACTTC. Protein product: CASSDDRQKYQETQYF.

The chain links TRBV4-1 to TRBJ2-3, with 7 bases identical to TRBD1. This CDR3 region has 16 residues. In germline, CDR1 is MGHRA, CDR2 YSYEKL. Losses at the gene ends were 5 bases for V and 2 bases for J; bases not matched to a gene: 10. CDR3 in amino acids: CASSKRTGSSTDTQYF. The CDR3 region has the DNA TGCGCCAGCAGCAAACGGACAGGCTCGTCCACAGATACGCAGTATTTT.

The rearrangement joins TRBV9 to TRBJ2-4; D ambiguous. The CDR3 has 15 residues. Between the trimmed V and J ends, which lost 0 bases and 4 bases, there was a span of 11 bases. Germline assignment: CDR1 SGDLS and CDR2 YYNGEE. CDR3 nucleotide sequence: TGTGCCAGCAGCGTAGACGGACGGGCAAAAAACATTCAGTACTTC. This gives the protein CASSVDGRAKNIQYF.

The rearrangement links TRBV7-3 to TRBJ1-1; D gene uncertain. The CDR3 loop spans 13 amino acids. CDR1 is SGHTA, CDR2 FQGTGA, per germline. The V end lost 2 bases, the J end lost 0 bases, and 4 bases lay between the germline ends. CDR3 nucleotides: TGTGCCAGCAGCTTATGGCTGAACACTGAAGCTTTCTTT. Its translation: CASSLWLNTEAFF.

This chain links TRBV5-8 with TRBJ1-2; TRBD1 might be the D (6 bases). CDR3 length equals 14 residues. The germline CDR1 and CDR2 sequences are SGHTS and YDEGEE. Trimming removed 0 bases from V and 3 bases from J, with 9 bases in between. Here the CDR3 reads CASSLGTEYYGYTF. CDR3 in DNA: TGTGCCAGCAGCTTGGGGACAGAATACTATGGCTACACCTTC.